This T cell receptor beta chain emerged from a study of T-cell memory formation after mild COVID-19. Findings of the study overall: Pre-infection memory carried some responding clones, suggesting that cross-reactive memory joined. Clones shrinking between day 15 and 85 showed a balanced CD4/CD8 split, and those that grew later tilted toward CD4+.

Germline CDR1 and CDR2: MNHEY and SVGAGI. The CDR3 spans 13 residues. V was shortened by 6 bases and J by 3 bases, with 11 bases between the two germline ends. Using constant-segment primers, 5'RACE produced TCR alpha and TCR beta cDNA libraries carrying sample barcodes and UMIs. Each CDR3 protein gets one entry after TCRdb re-called the 5' RACE reads with MiXCR. The repertoire holds 250,000 or so distinct CDR3 sequences, with around 17% as singletons. This clonotype was detected a few times. The antigen is undetermined. The clonotype comes from a man between 18 and 29 years old who had mild COVID-19 (a few samples of this study predate the infection). Cell type and time point are not known. Sequenced: PBMCs or a T cell subset sorted from them (not recorded which). This chain uses TRBV6-5 with TRBJ1-2, with a possible D match to TRBD1 (5 bases). CDR3 loop: CASRKGQYYGYTF. Here the CDR3 DNA reads TGTGCCAGCAGGAAGGGGCAGTACTATGGCTACACCTTC.